The text below deals with one T cell receptor (beta chain). This entry comes from a study of blood T cell repertoires in COVID-19. Overall study context: Sources were T cells, B-cell-depleted T cells, or PBMCs; the material itself was cDNA or gDNA.

CDR3 length: 12 amino acids. The V gene lost 4 bases and the J gene lost 7 bases, with 8 bases spanning the gap. The germline V gene encodes CDR1 LGHNA and CDR2 YSLEER. In the authors' workflow: Reference gene primers were amplified, and this amplification served to estimate nucleated cell counts. Here immunoSEQ multiplex PCR was the method, and the copy in TCRdb shows in-frame clones only, minus some. V, J and clone size are those of that table, while D and trimming were read from the DNA. The table shows over 150,000 clones, with around nine tenths occurring only once. The chain employs TRBV4-3 and TRBJ2-1; a possible D gene is TRBD2 (6 bases). Input material: peripheral blood. This TCR was recovered from a woman between 18 and 29 years old who had recovered from COVID-19. The CDR3 nucleotides are TGCGCCAGCAGCCTGCGGGGAAATGAGCAGTTCTTC. Translation gives CASSLRGNEQFF.